A single sample gave rise to the 26 T cell receptor beta chains below, sequenced in a study of cytomegalovirus exposure and HLA in healthy donors. The PCR was carried out with 60 Vbeta primers and 13 Jbeta primers. Profiling relied on immunoSEQ multiplex PCR, and the TCRdb table lists in-frame clones only, not all of them. The sample records under 150,000 clones, around 80% being singletons. The sequencing sample was made of PBMCs. All receptors derive from a man between 18 and 35 years old in good health and CMV-seronegative.

The chain employs TRBV6-5 and TRBJ2-2, with 11 bases aligning to TRBD1. J gave up 10 bases and V 5 bases, and 9 bases lay outside the gene matches. The CDR3 runs to 15 residues. Germline V gene data show CDR1 as MNHEY and CDR2 as SVGAGI. In DNA, the CDR3 is TGTGCCAGCAGTCTCTTACTCGGACAGGGGGCGGAGCTGTTTTTT. This gives the protein CASSLLLGQGAELFF.

The chain joins TRBV5-1 to TRBJ2-7; TRBD1 agrees at 9 bases. The CDR3 extends over 16 amino acids. After removal of 0 bases from V and 3 bases from J, the junction contained 7 bases not matched to a gene. In germline, CDR1 is SGHRS, CDR2 YFSETQ. The CDR3 here is CASSLAGPGQGYEQYF. The CDR3 region has the DNA TGCGCCAGCAGCTTGGCCGGACCGGGACAGGGCTACGAGCAGTACTTC.

This chain uses TRBV6-5 with TRBJ2-7; possible D gene TRBD2, 5 bases. V gave up 5 bases and J gave up 4 bases, with 12 bases separating them. CDR3 size: 13 residues. Germline assignment: CDR1 MNHEY and CDR2 SVGAGI. Here the CDR3 DNA reads TGTGCCAGCAGTCTCTCACGGAGGTACGAGCAGTACGTC. Amino acid sequence: CASSLSRRYEQYV.

The gene calls are TRBV18 and TRBJ1-1; 7 positions match TRBD1. V lost 2 bases and J lost 0; bases outside the gene matches: 6. This CDR3 contains 16 residues. Germline lookup yields CDR1 KGHSH and CDR2 LQKENI. In nucleotides, the CDR3 is TGTGCCAGCTCACCAACTTGGGGACAGATGAACACTGAAGCTTTCTTT. This sequence encodes CASSPTWGQMNTEAFF.

The gene calls are TRBV5-6 and TRBJ2-5; TRBD1 agrees at 10 bases. The DNA matches TRBJ2-7 better at its end, which makes the J call doubtful. The CDR3 is 14 amino acids. The germline CDR1 and CDR2 sequences are SGHDT and YYEEEE. CDR3 sequence (DNA): TGTGCCAGCAGCCCTCGGACAGGGGGATACGAGCAGTACTTC. Its translation: CASSPRTGGYEQYF.

This clone was detected only once. V gene TRBV6-1 combines with J gene TRBJ2-1, with no clear D. With 1 base removed from V and 8 bases from J, the gap between germline ends came to 15 bases. This CDR3 comprises 15 residues. Germline V gene sequence: CDR1 MNHNS, CDR2 SASEGT. This chain's CDR3 is CASSEGAGENDEQFF. The CDR3 DNA follows: TGTGCCAGCAGTGAAGGCGCAGGTGAGAACGATGAGCAGTTCTTC.

This rearrangement joins TRBV5-4 to TRBJ2-3; 7 nucleotides match TRBD1. The CDR3 has 13 amino acids. The V gene's germline CDR1 is SGHNT and CDR2 YYREEE (reference sequence). Trimming took 7 bases from V and 6 from J; bases not matched to a gene: 8. In DNA, the CDR3 is TGTGCCAGCCGGGACAGCCTCACGGATACGCAGTATTTT. Protein sequence: CASRDSLTDTQYF.

In its sample, this clone was seen a few times. This sequence joins TRBV30 and TRBJ2-3; tentative D call: TRBD1 (5 bases). Germline CDR1 GTSNPN, CDR2 SVGIG (reference sequence). This CDR3 is 15 amino acids long. V was trimmed by 0 bases and J by 5 bases, leaving 15 bases between them. The CDR3 DNA sequence: TGTGCCTGGAGTGTACTCTCAGGGTGGGAAGATACGCAGTATTTT. The encoded protein is CAWSVLSGWEDTQYF.

The V gene is TRBV18, the J gene TRBJ2-4; no reliable D call. CDR3 length: 15 residues. The germline V and J ends were trimmed by 0 bases and 0 bases, with 6 bases remaining between them. Germline CDR1 reads KGHSH; CDR2 reads LQKENI. The CDR3 here is CASSPPTLAKNIQYF. As DNA, the CDR3 is TGTGCCAGCTCACCACCGACACTAGCCAAAAACATTCAGTACTTC.

The chain couples TRBV6-5 to TRBJ1-2, with 10 bases aligning to TRBD1. CDR1 MNHEY and CDR2 SVGAGI come from the germline V gene. The V segment lost 0 bases and the J segment 10 bases; nucleotides outside the gene matches: 5. This CDR3 is 14 amino acids long. The CDR3 protein is CASSYSGDRGDYTF. In DNA form, the CDR3 reads TGTGCCAGCAGTTACTCGGGGGACAGGGGTGACTACACCTTC.

Only a few counts were recorded for this clone. J is TRBJ2-1 and V is TRBV6-5; TRBD1 aligns across 9 bases. Germline V CDR1 and CDR2: MNHEY, SVGAGI. The CDR3 covers 15 residues. Trimming cost V 4 bases and J 6 bases; bases outside gene matches: 7. CDR3 sequence (DNA): TGTGCCAGCAGTTGGAATCGACAGGGGGGCAATGAGCAGTTCTTC. Protein product: CASSWNRQGGNEQFF.

This chain connects TRBV4-3 to TRBJ2-2; 13 bases agree with TRBD2. The CDR3 is 16 amino acids. Losses at the gene ends were 3 bases for V and 6 bases for J; bases not matched to a gene: 4. Germline values: CDR1 LGHNA, CDR2 YSLEER. Written as DNA, the CDR3 is TGCGCCAGCAGCCAGAGACTAGCGGGAGGCCCCGGGGAGCTGTTTTTT. Protein: CASSQRLAGGPGELFF.

This clone was counted between two and nine times. This CDR3 reads CASSLGGGGEKLFF. The CDR3 DNA reads TGTGCCAGCAGCTTAGGGGGCGGCGGTGAAAAACTGTTTTTT. This chain connects TRBV7-6 to TRBJ1-4; TRBD1 might be the D (5 bases). Trimming cost V 1 base and J 7 bases, with 10 bases left between them. Germline CDR1 and CDR2: SGHVS and FNYEAQ. CDR3 length equals 14 residues.

This clone appeared once. This sequence joins TRBV7-9 and TRBJ2-1, with 10 bases fitting TRBD2. V gave up 5 bases and J gave up 7 bases; unmatched junction bases: 11. CDR3 length: 16 residues. Germline assignment: CDR1 SEHNR and CDR2 FQNEAQ (reference sequence). In nucleotides, the CDR3 is TGTGCCAGCAGCCTGCTGGCTAGCGGGAGTGTAAATGAGCAGTTCTTC. Residues: CASSLLASGSVNEQFF.

V is TRBV4-2 and J is TRBJ2-7; weak D call: TRBD2 (6 bases). The CDR3 contains 14 residues. The V end lost 1 base, the J end lost 3 bases, and 10 bases lay between the germline ends. CDR1 and CDR2 from the germline V gene are LGHNA and YNFKEQ. The CDR3 DNA is TGTGCCAGCAGCCAAGGTATGGGAGGCTACGAGCAGTACGTC. It translates to CASSQGMGGYEQYV.

V usage is TRBV5-6 and J usage is TRBJ2-2; maybe TRBD2 (6 bases). The CDR3 runs 16 residues. The germline V gene encodes CDR1 SGHDT and CDR2 YYEEEE. Trimming removed 1 base from V and 1 base from J, with 11 bases in between. The CDR3 DNA reads as TGTGCCAGCAGCTTGTTAATGGGGGGGAACACCGGGGAGCTGTTTTTT. Its translation: CASSLLMGGNTGELFF. Full variable domain (missing parts from reference TRBV5-6 and TRBJ2-2): DAGVTQSPTHLIKTRGQQVTLRCSPKSGHDTVSWYQQALGQGPQFIFQYYEEEERQRGNFPDRFSGHQFPNYSSELNVNALLLGDSALYLCASSLLMGGNTGELFFGEGSRLTVL.

The rearrangement links TRBV19 to TRBJ2-7, with 8 bases that match TRBD2. The CDR3 extends over 15 amino acids. V lost 2 bases, J lost 3 bases, and 6 bases stayed unmatched. Germline V gene data show CDR1 as LNHDA and CDR2 as SQIVND (reference sequence). The CDR3: CASSIRAGEVYEQYV. The CDR3 DNA sequence: TGTGCCAGTAGTATAAGAGCGGGAGAGGTCTACGAGCAGTACGTC.

This chain connects TRBV5-1 to TRBJ2-7, with 13 bases fitting TRBD2. The CDR3 is 16 amino acids. From germline, CDR1 is SGHRS and CDR2 YFSETQ. The J segment lost 2 bases and the V segment lost 2 bases, leaving 4 bases of the junction unmatched. This CDR3 is CASSFSLAGGTYEQYF. The DNA of the CDR3 is TGCGCCAGCAGCTTTTCACTAGCGGGAGGGACCTACGAGCAGTACTTC.

This clone was observed once. One junction end disagrees with the germline gene, perhaps due to a read error. The chain links TRBV7-9 to TRBJ2-3; maybe TRBD2 (6 bases). The CDR3 is 12 residues long. Germline-derived CDR1 and CDR2 are SEHNR and FQNEAQ (reference sequence). The CDR3 loop reads CSSFTSQDTQYF. In nucleotides, the CDR3 is TGTTCCAGCTTTACTAGCCAGGATACGCAGTATTTT. Looking up the rest from reference TRBV7-9 and TRBJ2-3 gives the full variable domain: DTGVSQNPRHKITKRGQNVTFRCDPISEHNRLYWYRQTLGQGPEFLTYFQNEAQLEKSRLLSDRFSAERPKGSFSTLEIQRTEQGDSAMYLCSSFTSQDTQYFGPGTRLTVL.

The V and J genes are TRBV30 and TRBJ1-6, with unresolved D. Germline CDR1 and CDR2: GTSNPN and SVGIG (reference sequence). The CDR3 runs 13 residues. V was pared by 5 bases and J by 2 bases, with 7 bases between. The chain's CDR3 is CAWVATYNSPLHF. The CDR3 DNA reads as TGTGCCTGGGTGGCAACCTATAATTCACCCCTCCACTTT.

The chain carries TRBV5-4 and TRBJ2-5; D may be TRBD1 (5 bases). The germline V and J ends were trimmed by 0 bases and 2 bases, with 11 bases remaining between them. The CDR3 runs 15 residues. In germline, CDR1 is SGHNT, CDR2 YYREEE (reference sequence). CDR3 loop: CASSLEHHRQETQYF. The CDR3 nucleotides read TGTGCCAGCAGCTTGGAGCATCACAGGCAAGAGACCCAGTACTTC.

This clone was seen a single time. The CDR3 DNA is TGCGCCAGCAGCCAAGTGACAGGAACCTACGAGCAGTACGTC. Its translation is CASSQVTGTYEQYV. The V gene is TRBV4-1, the J gene TRBJ2-7; TRBD1 is a possible D gene (6 bases). The CDR3 has 14 residues. CDR1 and CDR2 from the germline V gene are MGHRA and YSYEKL. V was trimmed by 1 base and J by 2 bases, leaving 9 bases between them.

The chain carries TRBV7-9 and TRBJ2-3; 7 positions agree with TRBD2. With 5 bases clipped from V and 4 bases from J, the junction kept 9 bases outside the gene matches. Germline V gives CDR1 SEHNR, CDR2 FQNEAQ (reference sequence). The CDR3 length is 15 residues. The CDR3 spells CASSQAGGSADTQYF. DNA for the CDR3: TGTGCCAGCAGCCAGGCCGGCGGGAGTGCAGATACGCAGTATTTT.

This sequence joins TRBV4-1 and TRBJ2-7; TRBD1 aligns across 7 bases. The germline V gene has CDR1 MGHRA and CDR2 YSYEKL. The CDR3 sequence is 14 residues long. Losses at the gene ends were 0 bases for V and 4 bases for J; bases not matched to a gene: 3. The CDR3 loop reads CASSQEDRDYEQYF. CDR3 nucleotides: TGCGCCAGCAGCCAAGAAGACAGGGATTACGAGCAGTACTTC.

In regard to this clone: Germline is not matched at one junction end, which may reflect a read error. This chain connects TRBV6-1 to TRBJ2-1; D gene unclear. The CDR3 spans 16 residues. Germline V gives CDR1 MNHNS, CDR2 SASEGT. This CDR3 is CASSQATGFSYNEQFF. CDR3 sequence (DNA): TGTGCCAGCAGTCAAGCGACTGGGTTCTCCTACAATGAGCAGTTCTTC.

The J gene is TRBJ1-6, the V gene TRBV4-1; D not resolved. Germline CDR1 is MGHRA and CDR2 is YSYEKL. The CDR3 runs 16 residues. V lost 0 bases to trimming and J lost 7 bases, with 13 bases between them. CDR3 sequence: CASSQDPGVTNSPLHF. CDR3 DNA: TGCGCCAGCAGCCAAGATCCCGGGGTCACCAATTCACCCCTCCACTTT.